This is a list of T cell receptor beta chains from one sample in a study of neurological immune-mediated disorders. Via MiXCR, TCRdb re-called the 5' RACE reads, giving one row per CDR3 protein. In the table there are about 84,000 distinct CDR3 sequences, 3.5% to 4.5% of which are singletons. Material: PBMCs. Receptors originate from a woman in her sixties or seventies with multiple sclerosis. Each CDR3 is given with its conserved first and last residue. Each record gives: clone size, CDR3 length, V gene, J gene, D gene, CDR3 protein, CDR3 DNA. D genes are given only for firm matches. Some rows have no size entry. The others give once, few or many, or a class for an expanded clone.

size: many; length: 12; V: TRBV7-2; J: TRBJ1-3; D: NA; CDR3: CASSLTGDTIYF; DNA: TGTGCCAGCAGCTTGACGGGCGACACCATATATTTT
size: many; length: 16; V: TRBV6-6; J: TRBJ2-2; D: NA; CDR3: CASIPRGGSTPGELFF; DNA: TGTGCCAGCATCCCGAGGGGGGGGTCCACCCCCGGGGAGCTGTTTTTT
size: many; length: 15; V: TRBV5-1; J: TRBJ2-3; D: TRBD2; CDR3: CASTLRGNPTDTQYF; DNA: TGCGCCAGCACCCTGCGGGGGAACCCCACAGATACGCAGTATTTT
size: many; length: 16; V: TRBV11-2; J: TRBJ2-2; D: TRBD2; CDR3: CASSHRLAGGAGELFF; DNA: TGTGCCAGCAGCCACCGCCTAGCGGGGGGGGCCGGGGAGCTGTTTTTT
size: many; length: 14; V: TRBV20-1; J: TRBJ1-5; D: TRBD1; CDR3: CSARVTGGNQPQHF; DNA: TGCAGTGCTAGAGTGACAGGGGGCAATCAGCCCCAGCATTTT
size: many; length: 13; V: TRBV6-5; J: TRBJ2-2; D: NA; CDR3: CASRDSNTGELFF; DNA: TGTGCCAGCAGAGATAGTAACACCGGGGAGCTGTTTTTT
size: many; length: 18; V: TRBV12-5; J: TRBJ2-4; D: NA; CDR3: CASGSFNLTGLAKNIQYF; DNA: TGTGCTAGTGGTTCCTTCAACTTGACAGGATTAGCCAAAAACATTCAGTACTTC
size: many; length: 13; V: TRBV7-9; J: TRBJ2-7; D: NA; CDR3: CASSLPGKDGQYF; DNA: TGTGCCAGCAGCTTACCAGGGAAGGATGGTCAGTACTTC
size: many; length: 14; V: TRBV11-3; J: TRBJ2-7; D: NA; CDR3: CASSLGPTAYEQYF; DNA: TGTGCCAGCAGCTTGGGGCCCACCGCCTACGAGCAGTACTTC
size: many; length: 16; V: TRBV7-9; J: TRBJ2-5; D: TRBD1; CDR3: CASSNRHGTGEETQYF; DNA: TGTGCCAGCAGCAACAGACACGGGACAGGGGAAGAGACCCAGTACTTC
size: many; length: 13; V: TRBV20-1; J: TRBJ1-5; D: NA; CDR3: CSARSEGAQPQHF; DNA: TGCAGTGCTAGATCTGAGGGCGCGCAGCCCCAGCATTTT
size: many; length: 15; V: TRBV6-2/TRBV6-3; J: TRBJ1-1; D: TRBD1; CDR3: CASSNPTGVVAEAFF; DNA: TGTGCCAGCAGTAACCCGACAGGGGTAGTTGCTGAAGCTTTCTTT
size: many; length: 15; V: TRBV15; J: TRBJ2-1; D: TRBD2; CDR3: CATSRAGGVFNEQFF; DNA: TGTGCCACCAGCAGAGCGGGGGGTGTCTTCAATGAGCAGTTCTTC
size: many; length: 14; V: TRBV5-1; J: TRBJ1-6; D: NA; CDR3: CASSLEGSVSPLHF; DNA: TGCGCCAGCAGCTTGGAGGGCAGTGTCTCGCCCCTCCACTTT
size: many; length: 21; V: TRBV9; J: TRBJ2-1; D: TRBD2; CDR3: CASSVGLPGLAGVALYNEQFF; DNA: TGTGCCAGCAGCGTAGGTTTGCCGGGACTAGCGGGGGTTGCTCTCTACAATGAGCAGTTCTTC
size: many; length: 12; V: TRBV29-1; J: TRBJ1-2; D: NA; CDR3: CSVAGTTHGYTF; DNA: TGCAGCGTTGCCGGCACGACACATGGCTACACCTTC
size: many; length: 19; V: TRBV4-1; J: TRBJ2-3; D: NA; CDR3: CASSPLFSGAPRFTDTQYF; DNA: TGCGCCAGCAGCCCTCTTTTTTCCGGGGCCCCAAGGTTCACAGATACGCAGTATTTT
size: many; length: 13; V: TRBV10-3; J: TRBJ2-7; D: TRBD1; CDR3: CAISGTGGYEQYF; DNA: TGTGCCATCAGTGGGACAGGGGGATACGAGCAGTACTTC
size: NA; length: 16; V: TRBV6-6; J: TRBJ2-2; D: NA; CDR3: CASIPRGGVHPRELFF; DNA: TGTGCCAGCATCCCGAGGGGGGGGGTCCACCCCCGGGAGCTGTTTTTT